The source of this T cell receptor beta chain is a study of cytomegalovirus exposure and HLA in healthy donors. The CDR3 covers 13 residues. Germline assignment: CDR1 MNHNS and CDR2 SASEGT. V lost 4 bases and J lost 1, with 7 bases in between. PCR used 60 Vbeta primers and 13 Jbeta primers. The table came from immunoSEQ multiplex PCR; TCRdb's copy has only in-frame clones and leaves some out. The table shows roughly 88,000 clones, with just under 70% occurring only once. The receptor was isolated from a man in his fifties or sixties in good health and CMV-seronegative. The sequenced sample was PBMCs. The genes are TRBV6-1 and TRBJ2-5, with D possibly matching TRBD2 (5 bases). As DNA, the CDR3 is TGTGCCAGCAGTGTCGGGGTCCAAGAGACCCAGTACTTC. It is translated as CASSVGVQETQYF.